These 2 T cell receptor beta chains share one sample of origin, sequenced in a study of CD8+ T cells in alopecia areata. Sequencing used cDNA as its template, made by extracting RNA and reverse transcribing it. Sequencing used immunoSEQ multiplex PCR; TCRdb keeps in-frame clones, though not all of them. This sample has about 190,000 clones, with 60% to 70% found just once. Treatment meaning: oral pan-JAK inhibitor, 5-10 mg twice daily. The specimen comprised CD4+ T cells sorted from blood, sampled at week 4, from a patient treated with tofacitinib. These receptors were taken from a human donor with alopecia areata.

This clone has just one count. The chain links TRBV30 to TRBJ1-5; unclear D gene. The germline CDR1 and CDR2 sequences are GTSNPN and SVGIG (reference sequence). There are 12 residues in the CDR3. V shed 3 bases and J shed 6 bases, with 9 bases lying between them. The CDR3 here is CAWSPAVQPQHF. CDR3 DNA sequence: TGTGCCTGGAGCCCAGCGGTTCAGCCCCAGCATTTT.

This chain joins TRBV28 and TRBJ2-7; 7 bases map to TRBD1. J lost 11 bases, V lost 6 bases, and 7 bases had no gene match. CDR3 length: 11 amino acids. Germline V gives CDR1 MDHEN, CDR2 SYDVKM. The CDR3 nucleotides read TGTGCCAGCAGCTGGACAGGCCGCAAGTACTTC. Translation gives CASSWTGRKYF. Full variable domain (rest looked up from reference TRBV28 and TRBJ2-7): DVKVTQSSRYLVKRTGEKVFLECVQDMDHENMFWYRQDPGLGLRLIYFSYDVKMKEKGDIPEGYSVSREKKERFSLILESASTNQTSMYLCASSWTGRKYFGPGTRLTVT.